The 14 T cell receptor beta chains presented below share a single source sample, sequenced in a study of blood T cell repertoires in COVID-19. Only in-frame clones appear in the TCRdb table, and some are missing; sequencing was by immunoSEQ multiplex PCR. The sample lists over 300,000 clones; roughly 88% were seen once. Sequencing input: peripheral blood. The source is a woman in her fifties or sixties with acute or convalescent COVID-19.

The V call is TRBV19, the J call TRBJ2-1, with a tentative D call TRBD2 (7 bases). Trimming left V 8 bases short and J 8 bases short, with 13 bases between. This CDR3 has 12 amino acids. CDR1 is LNHDA, CDR2 SQIVND, per germline (reference sequence). The CDR3 sequence: CASRQGRDEQFF. The CDR3 bases are TGTGCCAGTCGCCAGGGGAGGGATGAGCAGTTCTTC.

In DNA, the CDR3 is TGTGCCAGCAGCCCCCCTGGGACAGGGCTTTATACGCAGTATTTT. Translation: CASSPPGTGLYTQYF. This chain links TRBV7-2 with TRBJ2-3; 9 bases are a match to TRBD1. Germline-derived CDR1 and CDR2 are SGHTA and FQGNSA. J lost 7 bases, V lost 5 bases, and 10 bases had no gene match. The CDR3 totals 15 residues.

V gene TRBV18 combines with J gene TRBJ1-1, with D perhaps matching TRBD1 (6 bases). With 5 bases removed from V and 1 base from J, the gap between germline ends came to 14 bases. The CDR3 is 15 residues long. Germline V CDR1 and CDR2: KGHSH, LQKENI. The chain's CDR3 is CASSSRQAGNTEAFF. CDR3 DNA sequence: TGTGCCAGCTCAAGCAGACAGGCTGGGAACACTGAAGCTTTCTTT.

This chain joins TRBV5-1 and TRBJ1-2; tentatively, D is TRBD1 (6 bases). The CDR3 is 16 residues long. Between the trimmed V and J ends, which lost 0 bases and 0 bases, there was a span of 12 bases. Germline assignment: CDR1 SGHRS and CDR2 YFSETQ. DNA for the CDR3: TGCGCCAGCAGCTTGGGACAGGCGATCACTAACTATGGCTACACCTTC. Its translation is CASSLGQAITNYGYTF.

The chain joins TRBV28 to TRBJ1-4, with 10 nucleotides matching TRBD1. The CDR3 contains 15 residues. The V segment lost 5 bases and the J segment 8 bases; nucleotides outside the gene matches: 8. The germline CDR1 and CDR2 sequences are MDHEN and SYDVKM. CDR3 nucleotides: TGTGCCAGCAGTCCGTGGACAGGGGGACACGAAAAACTGTTTTTT. Its translation: CASSPWTGGHEKLFF.

The chain employs TRBV7-9 and TRBJ2-2; 11 nucleotides agree with TRBD2. From germline, CDR1 is SEHNR and CDR2 FQNEAQ (reference sequence). This CDR3 is built from 16 residues. V shed 3 bases and J 4 bases; nucleotides not matched to a gene: 4. In nucleotides, the CDR3 is TGTGCCAGCAGCTTTAGCGGGAGGGCCCGCACCGGGGAGCTGTTTTTT. The encoded protein is CASSFSGRARTGELFF.

The chain carries TRBV24-1 and TRBJ2-3; 9 positions match TRBD1. Germline V gene data show CDR1 as KGHDR and CDR2 as SFDVKD. This CDR3 has 13 amino acids. J lost 3 bases, V lost 7 bases, and 1 base had no gene match. CDR3 coding DNA: TGTGCCACCAGCGGGACAGGGACAGATACGCAGTATTTT. This gives the protein CATSGTGTDTQYF.

This clone was seen just once. The chain couples TRBV18 to TRBJ2-3; D may be TRBD2 (6 bases). Germline V lookup: CDR1 KGHSH, CDR2 LQKENI. This CDR3 has 17 amino acids. V was clipped by 2 bases and J by 1 base, with 16 bases between them. The CDR3 is CASSPYTGTRGTDTQYF. DNA for the CDR3: TGTGCCAGCTCACCATATACCGGGACTCGGGGCACAGATACGCAGTATTTT.

This clone was seen once. V and J are TRBV5-1 and TRBJ1-1; D gene uncertain. The length of the CDR3 is 16 residues. Germline assignment: CDR1 SGHRS and CDR2 YFSETQ. Trimming left V 1 base short and J 0 bases short, with 13 bases between. The CDR3 here is CASSLQPGTMNTEAFF. The DNA for the CDR3 is TGCGCCAGCAGCTTGCAACCGGGTACCATGAACACTGAAGCTTTCTTT.

The chain combines TRBV28 with TRBJ2-1, with D possibly matching TRBD2 (5 bases). With 2 bases removed from V and 5 bases from J, the gap between germline ends came to 19 bases. Germline V gene sequence: CDR1 MDHEN, CDR2 SYDVKM. This CDR3 comprises 17 residues. CDR3 in amino acids: CASSLEAAGVTHNEQFF. CDR3 DNA sequence: TGTGCCAGCAGTTTAGAGGCCGCCGGGGTAACACACAATGAGCAGTTCTTC.

The chain combines TRBV5-4 with TRBJ1-2, with a possible D match to TRBD1 (6 bases). The CDR3 extends over 14 amino acids. The V end lost 4 bases, the J end lost 4 bases, and 14 bases lay between the germline ends. Germline V gene sequence: CDR1 SGHNT, CDR2 YYREEE (reference sequence). In nucleotides, the CDR3 is TGTGCCAGCAGCCTAAGACAGGAAATCTATGGCTACACCTTC. Protein sequence: CASSLRQEIYGYTF.

V gene TRBV5-5 combines with J gene TRBJ2-4, with 12 bases lining up with TRBD2. Unmatched junction bases numbered 6, after V lost 0 bases and J lost 8 bases. Germline V gives CDR1 SGHKS, CDR2 YYEKEE (reference sequence). The CDR3 is 16 residues long. The CDR3 DNA sequence: TGTGCCAGCAGCTTGGGACTAGCGGGAGTATGGGACATTCAGTACTTC. Translated, it gives CASSLGLAGVWDIQYF.

This clone showed up just a few times. The chain is built from TRBV4-2 and TRBJ2-7; 8 bases agree with TRBD2. Trimming cost V 2 bases and J 2 bases; bases outside gene matches: 2. Germline CDR1 and CDR2: LGHNA and YNFKEQ. The CDR3 spans 14 residues. The DNA of the CDR3 is TGTGCCAGCAGCCAATCAGCGGGAGCCTACGAGCAGTACTTC. Translating it yields CASSQSAGAYEQYF.

The genes are TRBV12-3 or TRBV12-4 and TRBJ2-3; D gene ambiguous. Trimming cost V 6 bases and J 2 bases, with 6 bases left between them. CDR3 size: 12 residues. The CDR3: CASRRFTDTQYF. DNA for the CDR3: TGTGCCAGCAGGAGATTCACAGATACGCAGTATTTT.